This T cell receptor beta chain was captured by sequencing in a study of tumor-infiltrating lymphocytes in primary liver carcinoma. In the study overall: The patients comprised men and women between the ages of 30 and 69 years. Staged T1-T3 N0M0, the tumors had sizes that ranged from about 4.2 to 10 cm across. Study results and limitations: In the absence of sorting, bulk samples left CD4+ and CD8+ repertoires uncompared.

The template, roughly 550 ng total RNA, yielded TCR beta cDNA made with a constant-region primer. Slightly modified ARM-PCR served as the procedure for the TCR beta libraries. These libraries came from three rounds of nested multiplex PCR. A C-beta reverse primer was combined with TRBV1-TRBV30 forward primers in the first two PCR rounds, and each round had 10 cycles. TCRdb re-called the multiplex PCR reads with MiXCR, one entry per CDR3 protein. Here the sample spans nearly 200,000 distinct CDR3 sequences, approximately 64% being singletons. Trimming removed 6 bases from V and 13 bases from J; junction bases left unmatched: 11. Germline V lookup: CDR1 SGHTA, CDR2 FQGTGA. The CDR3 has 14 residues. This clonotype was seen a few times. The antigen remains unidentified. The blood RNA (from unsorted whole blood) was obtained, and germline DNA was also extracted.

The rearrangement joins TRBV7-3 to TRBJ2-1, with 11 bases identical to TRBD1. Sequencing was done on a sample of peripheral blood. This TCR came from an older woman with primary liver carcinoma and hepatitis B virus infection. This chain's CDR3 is CASSRGQGDREQFF. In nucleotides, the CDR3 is TGTGCCAGCAGTCGGGGACAGGGGGATCGGGAACAGTTCTTC.